Below, 32 T cell receptor beta chains from the same sample are listed, as sequenced in a study of blood T cell repertoires in COVID-19. Generated by immunoSEQ multiplex PCR, the TCRdb table keeps only in-frame clones and is missing some. The sample shows 80,000 to 90,000 clones, about 84% of them seen only once. Material for sequencing was peripheral blood. The origin of the receptors is a woman in her 70s with acute or convalescent COVID-19.

The CDR3 DNA follows: TGTGCCAGCAGCTTGGCCGGGGGGCAAGGCACTGAAGCTTTCTTT. Protein: CASSLAGGQGTEAFF. The chain is built from TRBV5-4 and TRBJ1-1; perhaps TRBD1 as D (6 bases). Germline V gene sequence: CDR1 SGHNT, CDR2 YYREEE (reference sequence). V was pared by 0 bases and J by 4 bases, with 13 bases between. The CDR3 length is 15 residues.

CDR3 in DNA: TGTGCCAGCTCACCAAAGTTGACTAGCCCTCAAGAGACCCAGTACTTC. It specifies CASSPKLTSPQETQYF. The chain uses TRBV18 and TRBJ2-5; 7 nucleotides align to TRBD2. After removal of 2 bases from V and 2 bases from J, the junction contained 8 bases not matched to a gene. CDR1 and CDR2 from the germline V gene are KGHSH and LQKENI. The CDR3 spans 16 residues.

The chain joins TRBV7-8 to TRBJ1-1; D is unclear. The V and J ends lost 2 bases and 3 bases respectively, with 13 bases between them. Germline CDR1 SGHVS, CDR2 FQNEAQ. The CDR3 consists of 15 residues. DNA for the CDR3: TGTGCCAGCAGCTTAAGCCCAGTACGGGACACTGAAGCTTTCTTT. It translates to CASSLSPVRDTEAFF.

This clone was detected a few times. V usage is TRBV2 and J usage is TRBJ2-2; TRBD1 matches at 7 bases. CDR3 size: 16 residues. V lost 4 bases to trimming and J lost 3 bases; unmatched junction nucleotides: 8. Germline V gives CDR1 SNHLY, CDR2 FYNNEI. CDR3 DNA sequence: TGTGCCAGCAGTGGAGGGGGCGCGGCCCACACCGGGGAGCTGTTTTTT. Translating gives CASSGGGAAHTGELFF.

The chain employs TRBV7-2 and TRBJ2-2, with D tentatively TRBD1 (5 bases). Deletions cut 1 base from V and 5 bases from J, with 11 bases between. CDR1 and CDR2 from the germline V gene are SGHTA and FQGNSA. This CDR3 contains 15 residues. In DNA form, the CDR3 reads TGTGCCAGCAGCTTAGGGGTAGGGGAAACCGGGGAGCTGTTTTTT. Protein sequence: CASSLGVGETGELFF.

J is TRBJ1-2 and V is TRBV5-4; no clear D gene. The CDR3 extends over 14 amino acids. V was pared by 1 base and J by 8 bases, with 15 bases between. Germline values: CDR1 SGHNT, CDR2 YYREEE (reference sequence). The CDR3 sequence: CASSLSRELGGYTF. The CDR3, as DNA: TGTGCCAGCAGCTTGTCCCGGGAATTGGGAGGCTACACCTTC. The complete variable domain, with remaining parts taken from reference TRBV5-4 and TRBJ1-2, reads ETGVTQSPTHLIKTRGQQVTLRCSSQSGHNTVSWYQQALGQGPQFIFQYYREEENGRGNFPPRFSGLQFPNYSSELNVNALELDDSALYLCASSLSRELGGYTFGSGTRLTVV.

V and J are TRBV29-1 and TRBJ2-1, with D possibly matching TRBD2 (5 bases). V was trimmed by 5 bases and J by 8 bases, leaving 13 bases between them. CDR3 length equals 12 residues. CDR1 and CDR2 from the germline V gene are SQVTM and ANQGSEA. The CDR3 DNA sequence: TGCAGCGTTTTGTCAATCGGGGATGAGCAGTTCTTC. This gives the protein CSVLSIGDEQFF.

The chain recombines TRBV2 with TRBJ2-7; TRBD2 is a possible D gene (6 bases). V gave up 5 bases and J gave up 0 bases, with 14 bases separating them. The CDR3 length is 15 residues. Germline V gene lookup returns CDR1 SNHLY and CDR2 FYNNEI. CDR3 sequence: CASSYYSGSSYEQYV. CDR3 nucleotides: TGTGCCAGCAGTTACTATAGCGGAAGCTCCTACGAGCAGTACGTC.

This chain joins TRBV5-1 and TRBJ1-1, with D maybe TRBD1 (6 bases). Germline V gene sequence: CDR1 SGHRS, CDR2 YFSETQ. The CDR3 contains 13 residues. Trimming cost V 4 bases and J 4 bases, with 11 bases left between them. The CDR3 region has the DNA TGCGCCAGCAGCACACAGGGTGGCACTGAAGCTTTCTTT. Translating it yields CASSTQGGTEAFF. The whole variable domain, filled in from reference TRBV5-1 and TRBJ1-1, reads KAGVTQTPRYLIKTRGQQVTLSCSPISGHRSVSWYQQTPGQGLQFLFEYFSETQRNKGNFPGRFSGRQFSNSRSEMNVSTLELGDSALYLCASSTQGGTEAFFGQGTRLTVV.

This clone was seen only a few times. The CDR3 spells CTSRSGTGDDEQYV. CDR3 bases: TGCACCAGCCGGTCGGGGACAGGGGACGACGAGCAGTACGTC. This chain connects TRBV1 to TRBJ2-7; the DNA was not compared with TRBD1, the D call given in the table. TRBV1 is a known pseudogene. This CDR3 comprises 14 residues.

The chain combines TRBV18 with TRBJ1-6; possibly TRBD1 for D (6 bases). Looked up from germline, CDR1 is KGHSH and CDR2 is LQKENI. The length of the CDR3 is 16 residues. V lost 5 bases, J lost 5 bases, and 16 bases lay in between. The CDR3 sequence: CASSTSDSFNNSPLHF. The CDR3 coding sequence is TGTGCCAGCTCAACCTCGGACAGTTTTAATAATTCACCCCTCCACTTT.

This clone has just one count. The V gene is TRBV5-1, the J gene TRBJ2-1; 10 bases are a match to TRBD2. The CDR3 runs 18 residues. The ends lost 0 bases at V and 4 bases at J; junction bases unmatched: 10. Germline V gene lookup returns CDR1 SGHRS and CDR2 YFSETQ. In nucleotides, the CDR3 is TGCGCCAGCAGCTTGGGACTAGCGGGTGGAGGGCCATACAATGAGCAGTTCTTC. This sequence encodes CASSLGLAGGGPYNEQFF.

V usage is TRBV27 and J usage is TRBJ2-7, with TRBD1 as a possible D gene (5 bases). The length of the CDR3 is 15 residues. Trimming took 0 bases from V and 3 from J, leaving 12 bases between them. Germline V gives CDR1 MNHEY, CDR2 SMNVEV (reference sequence). This chain's CDR3 is CASSLSATGFYEQYV. The DNA of the CDR3 is TGTGCCAGCAGTTTATCGGCCACAGGATTCTACGAGCAGTACGTC.

The chain links TRBV7-6 to TRBJ1-5; TRBD1 matches at 8 bases. Per germline, CDR1 SGHVS and CDR2 FNYEAQ. The V gene end was trimmed by 5 bases and the J gene end by 4 bases; junction bases not matched to a gene: 7. This CDR3 comprises 15 residues. The CDR3 sequence: CASSQGRGRNQPQHF. The CDR3 DNA reads TGTGCCAGCAGCCAAGGCAGGGGGCGGAATCAGCCCCAGCATTTT.

This clone was counted a single time. The chain links TRBV7-2 to TRBJ2-2; D is ambiguous. This CDR3 has 15 residues. The V and J ends lost 2 bases and 4 bases respectively, with 11 bases between them. CDR1 is SGHTA, CDR2 FQGNSA, per germline. The CDR3 nucleotides are TGTGCCAGCAGCTTAAGCCGCGGATCCACCGGGGAGCTGTTTTTT. Amino acid sequence: CASSLSRGSTGELFF.

The rearrangement joins TRBV10-1 to TRBJ1-2; tentatively, D is TRBD1 (5 bases). Trimming removed 5 bases from V and 7 bases from J, with 14 bases in between. CDR1 is WNHNN and CDR2 is SYGVQD in the germline V gene (reference sequence). CDR3 length equals 13 residues. Here the CDR3 DNA reads TGCGCCAGCAGTTTTGATCGGACATTTGGCTACACCTTC. Translation: CASSFDRTFGYTF.

The rearrangement links TRBV2 to TRBJ2-3; a weak D match, TRBD1 (5 bases). The V end lost 4 bases, the J end lost 0 bases, and 11 bases lay between the germline ends. This CDR3 has 15 residues. Germline CDR1 and CDR2: SNHLY and FYNNEI. The CDR3 loop is CASSGGAASTDTQYF. In DNA, the CDR3 is TGTGCCAGCAGTGGTGGGGCCGCTAGCACAGATACGCAGTATTTT.

DNA of the CDR3: TGTGCCAGCAGCCATCAAAGGGGGCCGGACACCGGGGAGCTGTTTTTT. Protein: CASSHQRGPDTGELFF. This rearrangement joins TRBV5-4 to TRBJ2-2; 7 bases are a match to TRBD1. J was trimmed by 3 bases and V by 4 bases; bases with no gene match: 9. Germline V gene data show CDR1 as SGHNT and CDR2 as YYREEE (reference sequence). There are 16 residues in the CDR3.

The chain combines TRBV7-9 with TRBJ1-5; D call uncertain. CDR1 and CDR2 (germline): SEHNR, FQNEAQ (reference sequence). The CDR3 is 14 residues long. V gave up 5 bases and J gave up 5 bases, with 13 bases separating them. The CDR3 bases are TGTGCCAGCAGCCGAGGAGGGATCGATCAGCCCCAGCATTTT. It yields the protein CASSRGGIDQPQHF.

V is TRBV4-3 and J is TRBJ1-5, with 8 bases aligning to TRBD1. V lost 0 bases, J lost 6 bases, and 1 base stayed unmatched. Per germline, CDR1 LGHNA and CDR2 YSLEER. CDR3 length equals 14 residues. The CDR3 sequence is CASSQDRGPQPQHF. The CDR3 region has the DNA TGCGCCAGCAGCCAAGACAGGGGGCCTCAGCCCCAGCATTTT.

The sample holds one count of this clone. The chain carries TRBV28 and TRBJ1-4; 7 bases fit TRBD1. V shed 4 bases and J 9 bases; nucleotides not matched to a gene: 14. This CDR3 has 16 amino acids. Germline V CDR1 and CDR2: MDHEN, SYDVKM. This CDR3 is CASSSLGQVLMKKLFF. In DNA form, the CDR3 reads TGTGCCAGCAGTTCCCTCGGACAGGTTCTAATGAAAAAACTGTTTTTT.

J is TRBJ2-7 and V is TRBV7-9; 7 nucleotides align to TRBD1. The CDR3 sequence is 14 residues long. Trimming took 4 bases from V and 4 from J; bases not matched to a gene: 7. From germline, CDR1 is SEHNR and CDR2 FQNEAQ (reference sequence). In DNA, the CDR3 is TGTGCCAGCAGCTGGGACAGCAACTCTTACGAGCAGTACGTC. This sequence encodes CASSWDSNSYEQYV.

The J gene is TRBJ2-1, the V gene TRBV27; 7 bases agree with TRBD2. The trim removed 2 bases at V and 9 bases at J, leaving 19 bases unmatched. The length of the CDR3 is 18 residues. Germline CDR1 reads MNHEY; CDR2 reads SMNVEV (reference sequence). The CDR3 spells CASSLARDRLAFFGEQFF. The CDR3 DNA reads as TGTGCCAGCAGTTTAGCCAGGGATAGACTAGCATTTTTTGGTGAGCAGTTCTTC.

The rearrangement links TRBV3-1 (or the pseudogene TRBV3-2) to TRBJ2-2, with 10 bases aligning to TRBD2. The germline gives CDR1 LGHDT, CDR2 YNNKEL (reference sequence). This CDR3 comprises 18 residues. The junction had 10 bases not matched to a gene; V was cut back by 3 bases and J by 3 bases. The CDR3 DNA follows: TGTGCCAGCAGCCAGTTTAGCGGGGGGCCCGTTGACACCGGGGAGCTGTTTTTT. Its translation: CASSQFSGGPVDTGELFF.

The V call is TRBV5-6, the J call TRBJ2-7; the D gene is possibly TRBD1 (5 bases). This CDR3 spans 14 amino acids. Trimming removed 4 bases from V and 1 base from J, with 12 bases in between. CDR1 and CDR2 from the germline V gene are SGHDT and YYEEEE. CDR3 sequence (DNA): TGTGCCAGCAGCCCGACAGTAGGGTCCTACGAGCAGTACGTC. This translates into CASSPTVGSYEQYV.

This clone was seen a handful of times. This chain joins TRBV6-5 and TRBJ1-5, with D uncertain. Germline CDR1 and CDR2: MNHEY and SVGAGI. This CDR3 contains 14 residues. The germline V and J ends were trimmed by 5 bases and 5 bases, with 13 bases remaining between them. In DNA form, the CDR3 reads TGTGCCAGCAGTCTGGGCCGCGATCATCAGCCCCAGCATTTT. Residues: CASSLGRDHQPQHF.

V usage is TRBV3-1 (or the pseudogene TRBV3-2) and J usage is TRBJ2-5, with D possibly TRBD1 on 5 matching bases. This CDR3 is 15 amino acids long. Germline assignment: CDR1 LGHDT and CDR2 YNNKEL (reference sequence). V shed 0 bases and J shed 1 base, with 9 bases lying between them. The DNA of the CDR3 is TGTGCCAGCAGCCAAGAGGGGCCAGCCCAAGAGACCCAGTACTTC. Residues: CASSQEGPAQETQYF.

The rearrangement uses TRBV19 and TRBJ2-1; weak D call: TRBD1 (5 bases). V gave up 5 bases and J gave up 7 bases, with 12 bases separating them. Germline V CDR1 and CDR2: LNHDA, SQIVND (reference sequence). CDR3 size: 13 residues. CDR3 protein: CASSLGLGNEQFF. CDR3 in DNA: TGTGCCAGTAGTTTGGGGCTGGGGAATGAGCAGTTCTTC.

J is TRBJ1-1 and V is TRBV10-1; D might be TRBD1 (5 bases). The CDR3 totals 14 residues. V lost 2 bases to trimming and J lost 1 base, with 8 bases between them. Germline values: CDR1 WNHNN, CDR2 SYGVQD (reference sequence). CDR3 region: CASSEDTGNTEAFF. In nucleotides, the CDR3 is TGCGCCAGCAGTGAGGATACAGGGAACACTGAAGCTTTCTTT.

V gene TRBV4-3 combines with J gene TRBJ1-5, with D uncertain. With 1 base removed from V and 3 bases from J, the gap between germline ends came to 10 bases. This CDR3 region has 15 residues. The germline V gene encodes CDR1 LGHNA and CDR2 YSLEER. The CDR3, as DNA: TGCGCCAGCAGCCAAGTGGAGGGTTACAATCAGCCCCAGCATTTT. Translation: CASSQVEGYNQPQHF.

This chain connects TRBV2 to TRBJ2-3; 7 bases agree with TRBD2. The CDR3 has 15 residues. Losses at the gene ends were 5 bases for V and 3 bases for J; bases not matched to a gene: 8. CDR1 is SNHLY and CDR2 is FYNNEI in the germline V gene. The CDR3 DNA is TGTGCCAGCAGTAGGGGAGGGGCAGAAACAGATACGCAGTATTTT. This encodes CASSRGGAETDTQYF.

V gene TRBV12-2 combines with J gene TRBJ2-3; the table assigns TRBD1, which was not confirmed against the DNA. TRBV12-2 is a recognized pseudogene. CDR3 length: 14 residues. The CDR3 is CASRFSLATDTQYF. CDR3 sequence (DNA): TGTGCAAGTCGCTTCTCCCTGGCCACAGATACGCAGTATTTT.